These 32 T cell receptor beta chains came from one sample sequenced in a study of T cells in Graves' hyperthyroidism and ophthalmopathy. The source material, RNA transcripts, was used to amplify TCR beta CDR3 regions. RT-PCR in the first round (using the HTBI primer set) targeted the TCR CDR3. TCRdb re-called the multiplex PCR reads with MiXCR, one entry per CDR3 protein. The sample has a few hundred thousand distinct CDR3 sequences; about 15% are singletons. Sequencing was done on a sample of blood. Receptors originate from a woman aged 30 to 39 with Graves' hyperthyroidism that later progressed to Graves' ophthalmopathy.

This clonotype was found many times. The chain couples TRBV10-3 to TRBJ2-7; D is perhaps TRBD1 or TRBD2 (5 bases each). Germline loops: CDR1 ENHRY, CDR2 SYGVKD. Trimming removed 8 bases from V and 6 bases from J, with 14 bases in between. The CDR3 consists of 12 residues. The CDR3 DNA sequence: TGTGCCATCGAGGGACCGACCCTCGAGCAGTACTTC. The encoded protein is CAIEGPTLEQYF.

The chain carries TRBV28 and TRBJ1-2; D might be TRBD1 (5 bases). This CDR3 has 12 residues. CDR1 MDHEN and CDR2 SYDVKM come from the germline V gene. Trimming removed 5 bases at V and 13 bases at J, with 17 bases between. The CDR3 is CASSPGTSVATF. The CDR3 region has the DNA TGTGCCAGCAGTCCCGGGACTTCCGTCGCCACCTTC.

This clonotype showed up many times. This sequence joins TRBV10-3 and TRBJ1-1; D remains ambiguous. Germline values: CDR1 ENHRY, CDR2 SYGVKD. The CDR3 sequence is 11 residues long. The V end was cut by 6 bases, the J end by 8 bases, with 10 bases between. The CDR3 protein is CAIRGEGEAFF. The CDR3 DNA follows: TGTGCCATCAGAGGTGAGGGCGAAGCTTTCTTT.

A word on this clonotype: One base away lies a much larger clone, so this may be a sequencing read error. The CDR3 sequence: CASMGQGAEAFF. The CDR3 DNA is TGTGCCAGCATGGGACAGGGGGCTGAAGCTTTCTTT. The chain has TRBV12-3 or TRBV12-4 and TRBJ1-1; 11 nucleotides line up with TRBD1. The CDR3 runs to 12 residues. V lost 7 bases, J lost 6 bases, and 1 base stayed unmatched.

This clonotype was detected only a few times. The chain joins TRBV5-1 to TRBJ2-1, with TRBD2 matching over 14 bases. The CDR3 sequence is 15 residues long. Germline values: CDR1 SGHRS, CDR2 YFSETQ. Unmatched junction bases numbered 5, after V lost 4 bases and J lost 8 bases. In DNA form, the CDR3 reads TGCGCCAGCAGCGAGCAGGGACTAGCGGGAGATGAGCAGTTCTTC. Its translation: CASSEQGLAGDEQFF.

This clonotype was seen many times. The chain combines TRBV7-3 with TRBJ2-1, with D possibly TRBD2 on 6 matching bases. CDR1 is SGHTA and CDR2 is FQGTGA in the germline V gene. V was pared by 6 bases and J by 8 bases, with 20 bases between. There are 15 residues in the CDR3. The CDR3 DNA reads as TGTGCCAGCAGTCCGGAGGGCTCCCGAAGGGATGAGCAGTTCTTC. It is translated as CASSPEGSRRDEQFF.

The V call is TRBV19, the J call TRBJ2-1, with TRBD1 matching 10 bases. Looked up from germline, CDR1 is LNHDA and CDR2 is SQIVND (reference sequence). J lost 6 bases, V lost 8 bases, and 4 bases had no gene match. CDR3 length equals 13 residues. The CDR3 DNA reads as TGTGCCAGTGAAGGGACAGGGGTCAATGAGCAGTTCTTC. Translated: CASEGTGVNEQFF.

As for this clonotype: Mismatch with germline at one junction end may stem from a read error. CDR3 sequence: CTSSRNPGQGGDEQFF. In DNA, the CDR3 is TGTACCAGCAGCCGAAATCCGGGACAGGGTGGGGATGAGCAGTTCTTC. This sequence joins TRBV3-1 and TRBJ2-1; 9 bases are shared with TRBD1. Germline V gene lookup returns CDR1 LGHDT and CDR2 YNNKEL (reference sequence). The CDR3 covers 16 residues.

In this sample, this clonotype turned up many times. The chain carries TRBV28 and TRBJ1-5, with TRBD1 as a possible D gene (6 bases). Germline CDR1 and CDR2: MDHEN and SYDVKM. V shed 6 bases and J shed 7 bases, with 19 bases lying between them. The CDR3 length is 15 residues. CDR3 protein: CASSPNGGLRQPQHF. The CDR3 DNA follows: TGTGCCAGCAGCCCTAATGGGGGCCTGCGGCAGCCCCAGCATTTT.

This clonotype was seen ten or more times. This rearrangement joins TRBV5-1 to TRBJ2-3, with 7 nucleotides matching TRBD2. The trim removed 0 bases at V and 1 base at J, leaving 5 bases unmatched. The length of the CDR3 is 16 residues. In germline, CDR1 is SGHRS, CDR2 YFSETQ. The CDR3 loop is CASSLVAAGGTDTQYF. The CDR3 region has the DNA TGCGCCAGCAGCTTGGTCGCGGCGGGAGGCACAGATACGCAGTATTTT. Full variable domain (rest looked up from reference TRBV5-1 and TRBJ2-3): KAGVTQTPRYLIKTRGQQVTLSCSPISGHRSVSWYQQTPGQGLQFLFEYFSETQRNKGNFPGRFSGRQFSNSRSEMNVSTLELGDSALYLCASSLVAAGGTDTQYFGPGTRLTVL.

This clonotype was recorded many times. The chain links TRBV27 to TRBJ2-3; possible D gene TRBD2, 6 bases. Germline V gives CDR1 MNHEY, CDR2 SMNVEV (reference sequence). Trimming stripped 3 bases from V and 4 bases from J, with 14 bases between. This CDR3 has 15 amino acids. The CDR3 is CASSLVGGSADTQYF. The CDR3 coding sequence is TGTGCCAGCAGTTTGGTCGGGGGATCAGCAGATACGCAGTATTTT.

The chain joins TRBV5-5 to TRBJ2-7; D remains unclear. The CDR3 consists of 13 residues. The V end was cut by 4 bases, the J end by 4 bases, with 12 bases between. CDR1 and CDR2 from the germline V gene are SGHKS and YYEKEE (reference sequence). The CDR3 protein is CASSVRDTYEQYF. CDR3 DNA: TGTGCCAGCAGCGTACGCGACACTTACGAGCAGTACTTC.

This clonotype was seen only a few times. V is TRBV19 and J is TRBJ2-7; the match to TRBD2 covers 9 bases. Trimming took 6 bases from V and 7 from J; bases not matched to a gene: 16. Germline assignment: CDR1 LNHDA and CDR2 SQIVND (reference sequence). The CDR3 spans 16 residues. The CDR3 DNA reads as TGTGCCAGTAGCCTCGTCCTAGCGGGGACCCTCTTAGAGCAGTACTTC. This translates into CASSLVLAGTLLEQYF.

This clonotype occurred many times. The chain is built from TRBV6-2 or TRBV6-3 and TRBJ1-1, with D possibly being TRBD1 (6 bases). The CDR3 is 13 residues long. Germline-derived CDR1 and CDR2 are MNHEY and SVGEGT. Trimming took 6 bases from V and 8 from J, leaving 16 bases between them. The CDR3 region has the DNA TGTGCCAGCAGCCAAGGGGGGGTAGGAGAAGCTTTCTTT. It codes for CASSQGGVGEAFF.

The gene calls are TRBV4-3 and TRBJ1-5; D is possibly TRBD1 (5 bases). Deletions cut 1 base from V and 5 bases from J, with 9 bases between. CDR1 and CDR2 from the germline V gene are LGHNA and YSLEER. The CDR3 runs 14 residues. CDR3 sequence: CASSQVPGYQPQHF. CDR3 DNA: TGCGCCAGCAGCCAAGTGCCAGGGTATCAGCCCCAGCATTTT.

A word on this clonotype: This clone may be a read error of a much larger clone one base away. The genes are TRBV18 and TRBJ1-1, with D hard to call. This CDR3 is 13 amino acids long. Germline CDR1 is KGHSH and CDR2 is LQKENI. The CDR3 region is CASSLNENTEASF. CDR3 in DNA: TGTGCCAGCTCATTGAATGAAAACACTGAAGCTTCCTTT. Looking up the rest from reference TRBV18 and TRBJ1-1 gives the full variable domain: NAGVMQNPRHLVRRRGQEARLRCSPMKGHSHVYWYRQLPEEGLKFMVYLQKENIIDESGMPKERFSAEFPKEGPSILRIQQVVRGDSAAYFCASSLNENTEASFGQGTRLTVV.

This clonotype was seen ten or more times. The chain couples TRBV20-1 to TRBJ2-1; D gene unclear. V was trimmed by 0 bases and J by 2 bases, leaving 11 bases between them. This CDR3 contains 15 residues. The germline gives CDR1 DFQATT, CDR2 SNEGSKA (reference sequence). The CDR3 coding sequence is TGCAGTGCTAGAGATTTGAGCAGCACCTACAATGAGCAGTTCTTC. Translating gives CSARDLSSTYNEQFF.

This sequence joins TRBV30 and TRBJ2-3; D not certain. Germline V gives CDR1 GTSNPN, CDR2 SVGIG (reference sequence). This CDR3 spans 14 amino acids. Trimming removed 1 base at V and 2 bases at J, with 10 bases between. The CDR3 reads CAWSALLNTDTQYF. DNA of the CDR3: TGTGCCTGGAGTGCCCTGCTAAACACAGATACGCAGTATTTT.

The rearrangement joins TRBV7-8 to TRBJ2-2; possible D gene TRBD1, 6 bases. The V end lost 4 bases, the J end lost 2 bases, and 11 bases lay between the germline ends. The CDR3 spans 15 residues. The germline gives CDR1 SGHVS, CDR2 FQNEAQ. The CDR3 sequence is CASSSGARNTGELFF. The CDR3, as DNA: TGTGCCAGCAGCTCAGGGGCCAGAAACACCGGGGAGCTGTTTTTT.

This clonotype came up many times. V and J are TRBV3-1 and TRBJ1-1, with D tentatively TRBD1 (5 bases). The CDR3 extends over 14 amino acids. Germline V gene lookup returns CDR1 LGHDT and CDR2 YNNKEL (reference sequence). V lost 6 bases and J lost 2, with 13 bases in between. The CDR3 nucleotides read TGTGCCAGCAGGGGGGGGACGTACAACACTGAAGCTTTCTTT. This encodes CASRGGTYNTEAFF.

The J gene is TRBJ2-2, the V gene TRBV2; D is undetermined. V dropped 4 bases and J dropped 3 bases, with 6 bases sitting between them. This CDR3 comprises 13 residues. CDR1 and CDR2 from the germline V gene are SNHLY and FYNNEI. The CDR3 reads CASSGPYTGELFF. The DNA of the CDR3 is TGTGCCAGCAGTGGCCCGTACACCGGGGAGCTGTTTTTT. Combining the CDR3 with reference TRBV2 and TRBJ2-2 gives the whole variable domain EPEVTQTPSHQVTQMGQEVILRCVPISNHLYFYWYRQILGQKVEFLVSFYNNEISEKSEIFDDQFSVERPDGSNFTLKIRSTKLEDSAMYFCASSGPYTGELFFGEGSRLTVL.

The CDR3 loop is CASSQAGWEGPSPEQFF. The CDR3 bases are TGTGCCAGCAGCCAAGCAGGGTGGGAGGGCCCGTCCCCTGAGCAGTTCTTC. V gene TRBV3-1 combines with J gene TRBJ2-1; 7 nucleotides line up with TRBD2. The CDR3 length is 17 residues. Germline-derived CDR1 and CDR2 are LGHDT and YNNKEL (reference sequence). The V and J ends lost 1 base and 9 bases, in that order; junction bases with no gene match: 15.

A few counts support this clonotype. The CDR3 loop is CASSPDVGGGYTF. The CDR3, as DNA: TGTGCCAGCAGCCCCGACGTTGGGGGCGGCTACACCTTC. The chain couples TRBV4-2 to TRBJ1-2, with TRBD1 as a possible D gene (6 bases). This CDR3 is 13 amino acids long. Germline V CDR1 and CDR2: LGHNA, YNFKEQ. The ends were cut back, 4 bases at V and 8 bases at J, with 14 bases in the middle.

This clonotype was found many times. The chain couples TRBV6-1 to TRBJ1-2; TRBD1 is a possible D gene (5 bases). Germline-derived CDR1 and CDR2 are MNHNS and SASEGT. Deletions cut 6 bases from V and 6 bases from J, with 20 bases between. This CDR3 contains 15 residues. The CDR3 DNA reads TGTGCCAGCAGCCCCATTGGTATCCGGGACCATGGCTACACCTTC. As protein: CASSPIGIRDHGYTF.

In DNA form, the CDR3 reads TGTGCCAGTAGTATAGGGACAGGGGACGTAGATACGCAGTATTTT. The encoded protein is CASSIGTGDVDTQYF. The chain employs TRBV19 and TRBJ2-3; 9 nucleotides match TRBD1. The germline CDR1 and CDR2 sequences are LNHDA and SQIVND (reference sequence). Germline trimming cut 1 base from V and 5 bases from J; bases unmatched to any gene: 4. The CDR3 totals 15 residues. Combining the CDR3 with reference TRBV19 and TRBJ2-3 gives the whole variable domain DGGITQSPKYLFRKEGQNVTLSCEQNLNHDAMYWYRQDPGQGLRLIYYSQIVNDFQKGDIAEGYSVSREKKESFPLTVTSAQKNPTAFYLCASSIGTGDVDTQYFGPGTRLTVL.

This clonotype was recorded many times. As DNA, the CDR3 is TGTGCCAGCTCACCACCCATCGGGCAGATGACAGATACGCAGTATTTT. Amino acid sequence: CASSPPIGQMTDTQYF. The chain is built from TRBV18 and TRBJ2-3; D remains unclear. The CDR3 consists of 16 residues. The V gene's germline CDR1 is KGHSH and CDR2 LQKENI. Trimming left V 0 bases short and J 3 bases short, with 13 bases between.

This clonotype occurred many times. This chain uses TRBV24-1 with TRBJ1-2; the match to TRBD1 covers 8 bases. The CDR3 covers 15 residues. Losses at the gene ends were 4 bases for V and 8 bases for J; bases not matched to a gene: 11. The germline V gene has CDR1 KGHDR and CDR2 SFDVKD. This chain's CDR3 is CATSDPGTGGEGYTF. The CDR3 nucleotides read TGTGCCACCAGTGACCCAGGGACAGGAGGGGAAGGCTACACCTTC.

This clonotype occurred many times. The chain combines TRBV12-3 or TRBV12-4 with TRBJ2-2; a weak D match, TRBD1 (6 bases). V was cut by 5 bases and J by 8 bases, with 9 bases left in between. CDR3 length: 12 residues. The CDR3 is CASSAGTGELFF. The DNA of the CDR3 is TGTGCCAGCAGTGCCGGGACAGGGGAGCTGTTTTTT.

This clonotype was picked up many times. The V call is TRBV3-1, the J call TRBJ1-6, with D possibly matching TRBD1 (5 bases). This CDR3 is built from 17 residues. V was trimmed by 1 base and J by 6 bases, leaving 16 bases between them. Germline CDR1 LGHDT, CDR2 YNNKEL (reference sequence). Here the CDR3 DNA reads TGTGCCAGCAGCCAAGCTTCCACAGGAAGGTTTAATTCACCCCTCCACTTT. Translated: CASSQASTGRFNSPLHF. The variable domain in full, with the rest retrieved from reference TRBV3-1 and TRBJ1-6, is DTAVSQTPKYLVTQMGNDKSIKCEQNLGHDTMYWYKQDSKKFLKIMFSYNNKELIINETVPNRFSPKSPDKAHLNLHINSLELGDSAVYFCASSQASTGRFNSPLHFGNGTRLTVT.

This clonotype was counted between two and nine times. The V gene is TRBV29-1, the J gene TRBJ2-7; 7 positions agree with TRBD1. This CDR3 spans 13 amino acids. CDR1 and CDR2 (germline): SQVTM, ANQGSEA. The J segment lost 2 bases and the V segment lost 2 bases, leaving 3 bases of the junction unmatched. The CDR3 loop is CSVEQGQTYEQYF. CDR3 nucleotide sequence: TGCAGCGTTGAACAGGGACAGACCTACGAGCAGTACTTC.

V and J are TRBV2 and TRBJ2-3, with D possibly being TRBD1 (5 bases). The CDR3 is 15 residues long. The germline V gene encodes CDR1 SNHLY and CDR2 FYNNEI. V shed 2 bases and J shed 0 bases, with 9 bases lying between them. The CDR3 bases are TGTGCCAGCAGTGAACAGGGCTCTAGCACAGATACGCAGTATTTT. This encodes CASSEQGSSTDTQYF.

This clonotype was counted many times. The chain couples TRBV28 to TRBJ2-7; TRBD2 matches 9 bases. Germline trimming cut 7 bases from V and 5 bases from J; bases unmatched to any gene: 12. Germline loops: CDR1 MDHEN, CDR2 SYDVKM. CDR3 length: 15 amino acids. The CDR3: CASKLFLAGADEQYF. For the CDR3, the DNA is TGTGCCAGCAAACTCTTCTTAGCGGGAGCGGACGAGCAGTACTTC.